The 10 T cell receptor beta chains in this list originate from one sample, sequenced in a study of blood T cell repertoires in COVID-19. TCRdb's copy holds only in-frame clones and misses some; the assay was immunoSEQ multiplex PCR. The top ten clones hold approximately 8.8% of a sample with around 330,000 clones, over 75% of them seen once. Sequenced: PBMCs or T cells enriched from blood (not recorded which). These receptors were obtained from a woman between 40 and 55 years old who had recovered from COVID-19.

The rearrangement links TRBV11-3 to TRBJ2-5; the match to TRBD2 covers 10 bases. With 4 bases clipped from V and 3 bases from J, the junction kept 5 bases outside the gene matches. The CDR3 is 15 residues long. Germline CDR1 SGHNT, CDR2 YENEEA. The CDR3 bases are TGTGCCAGCAGCTGGACTAGCGGACGGGAAGAGACCCAGTACTTC. Translating gives CASSWTSGREETQYF.

This clone was recorded a few times. The J gene is TRBJ2-3, the V gene TRBV15; D unresolved. The CDR3 runs 14 residues. Germline CDR1 reads LNHNV; CDR2 reads YYDKDF (reference sequence). Trimming shortened V by 0 bases and J by 0 bases, and 4 bases separated the two germline ends. The CDR3 sequence is CATSRDSSTDTQYF. CDR3 nucleotide sequence: TGTGCCACCAGCAGAGACTCGAGCACAGATACGCAGTATTTT.

V gene TRBV7-6 combines with J gene TRBJ2-3; the match to TRBD2 covers 9 bases. The CDR3 covers 16 residues. The J segment lost 4 bases and the V segment lost 4 bases, leaving 9 bases of the junction unmatched. Germline loops: CDR1 SGHVS, CDR2 FNYEAQ. The DNA of the CDR3 is TGTGCCAGCAGCTCCGGGCGTAGCGGGAGACCAGATACGCAGTATTTT. Translating gives CASSSGRSGRPDTQYF.

The chain uses TRBV9 and TRBJ2-1; D uncertain. Germline values: CDR1 SGDLS, CDR2 YYNGEE. The CDR3 runs 13 residues. Trimming shortened V by 0 bases and J by 4 bases, and 5 bases separated the two germline ends. CDR3 in amino acids: CASSVAQYNEQFF. The CDR3, as DNA: TGTGCCAGCAGCGTAGCACAGTACAATGAGCAGTTCTTC.

The chain has TRBV19 and TRBJ2-2, with D hard to call. Trimming shortened V by 5 bases and J by 1 base, and 8 bases separated the two germline ends. The CDR3 is 14 residues long. Germline assignment: CDR1 LNHDA and CDR2 SQIVND (reference sequence). For the CDR3, the DNA is TGTGCCAGTAGTTATTCAGAGAACACCGGGGAGCTGTTTTTT. Translated, it gives CASSYSENTGELFF.

The rearrangement uses TRBV6-2 or TRBV6-3 and TRBJ2-7; the match to TRBD2 covers 11 bases. Trimming took 6 bases from V and 5 from J; bases not matched to a gene: 12. Germline CDR1 is MNHEY and CDR2 is SVGEGT. CDR3 size: 16 residues. The CDR3 DNA reads TGTGCCAGCAGCTCTAGACTAGCGGGAACGGGGGACGAGCAGTACTTC. Amino acids: CASSSRLAGTGDEQYF.

A single count supports this clone. V is TRBV6-2 or TRBV6-3 and J is TRBJ1-5; D gene unclear. Per germline, CDR1 MNHEY and CDR2 SVGEGT. This CDR3 spans 16 amino acids. V gave up 0 bases and J gave up 2 bases, with 11 bases separating them. In nucleotides, the CDR3 is TGTGCCAGCAGTTACTCGCCGGGAGGTGGCAATCAGCCCCAGCATTTT. This codes for CASSYSPGGGNQPQHF.

The chain carries TRBV7-2 and TRBJ2-7, with TRBD2 as a possible D gene (5 bases). V was cut by 1 base and J by 5 bases, with 12 bases left in between. The CDR3 is made up of 14 amino acids. Germline values: CDR1 SGHTA, CDR2 FQGNSA. DNA for the CDR3: TGTGCCAGCAGCTTAGTTTCCGGGAAGGACGAGCAGTACTTC. It yields the protein CASSLVSGKDEQYF.

J is TRBJ2-7 and V is TRBV6-6, with 10 bases lining up with TRBD1. Per the germline V gene, CDR1 is MNHNY and CDR2 is SVGAGI (reference sequence). The CDR3 loop spans 14 amino acids. V was pared by 1 base and J by 5 bases, with 2 bases of the junction left unmatched. The CDR3 here is CASSYFGTGDEQYF. CDR3 sequence (DNA): TGTGCCAGCAGTTACTTCGGGACAGGGGACGAGCAGTACTTC.

CDR3 protein: CASSTGQNTEAFF. CDR3 DNA sequence: TGTGCCAGCAGCACGGGACAGAACACTGAAGCTTTCTTT. The gene calls are TRBV3-1 (or the pseudogene TRBV3-2) and TRBJ1-1; the D gene is possibly TRBD1 (6 bases). CDR1 LGHDT and CDR2 YNNKEL come from the germline V gene (reference sequence). This CDR3 has 13 amino acids. Trimming shortened V by 5 bases and J by 1 base, and 8 bases separated the two germline ends.